These T cell receptor beta chains were read from a single sample in a study of PD-L1 blockade in urothelial cancer. Repertoires were generated with immunoSEQ multiplex PCR, while TCRdb's copy carries only in-frame clones and drops some. The sample contains 45,000 to 50,000 clones, approximately 89% of which appear only once. Sequences were derived from PBMCs, sampled around atezolizumab (anti-PD-L1) treatment. These receptors were collected from a man older than 75 with urothelial cancer. Each CDR3 is given with its conserved first and last residue. The D gene is left open where the match is weak. Size is stated for part of the rows, as once, few or many counts, or as a class when the clone is expanded.

clone size	V gene	J gene	D gene	CDR3 DNA	CDR3 protein
-	TRBV11-2	TRBJ2-7	-	TGTGCCAGCAGCTTGGGATTCGGGGGTCCCTACGAGCAGTACTTC	CASSLGFGGPYEQYF
-	TRBV25-1	TRBJ2-7	-	TGTGCCAGCAGTGATGCTAAAGTCCACGAGCAGTACTTC	CASSDAKVHEQYF
once	TRBV5-6	TRBJ2-6	-	TGTGCCAGCAGCCCCGTCCAGGTGGGTAGAGCCAACGTCCTGACTTTC	CASSPVQVGRANVLTF
-	TRBV4-2	TRBJ1-1	-	TGTGCCAGCAGCCAGGCTACAGGGAGAGCTTTCTTT	CASSQATGRAFF
-	TRBV2	TRBJ2-1	TRBD2	TGTGCCAGCAGTGAACCTCCGGGACTAGCCTTCTCCTACAATGAGCAGTTCTTC	CASSEPPGLAFSYNEQFF
once	TRBV29-1	TRBJ1-2	TRBD1	TGCAGCGTTGTTTCAGGGGGCGGCTATGGCTACACCTTC	CSVVSGGGYGYTF
-	TRBV30	TRBJ2-5	TRBD2	TGTGCCTGGAAGGGACTAGCGGGAGGAGAGACCCAGTACTTC	CAWKGLAGGETQYF
-	TRBV27	TRBJ2-2	TRBD2	TGTGCCAGCGGCGGGAGGGGCCACACCGGGGAGCTGTTTTTT	CASGGRGHTGELFF
few	TRBV19	TRBJ1-5	TRBD1	TGTGCCAGTACGGACAGGGGGAGGAATCAGCCCCAGCATTTT	CASTDRGRNQPQHF
-	TRBV18	TRBJ2-7	-	TGTGCCAGCGCACCCCCCATGGCGGCCGACTACGAGCAGTACTTC	CASAPPMAADYEQYF
-	TRBV4-2	TRBJ1-3	-	TGTGCCAGCAGCCAAGCGGGACTCCGCTCTGGAAACACCATATATTTT	CASSQAGLRSGNTIYF
-	TRBV4-3	TRBJ2-3	-	TGCGCCAGCAGCCAAGACCCTAGCTCTGATACGCAGTATTTT	CASSQDPSSDTQYF
-	TRBV10-3	TRBJ2-1	TRBD2	TGTGCCATCAGTGAGTCGATGCGGGAGAGGGTCAATGAGCAGTTCTTC	CAISESMRERVNEQFF
-	TRBV10-3	TRBJ2-7	TRBD1	TGTGCCATCAGTGAGGGGGACAGGGATGGCTCCTACGAGCAGTACTTC	CAISEGDRDGSYEQYF
-	TRBV6-1	TRBJ1-1	-	TGTGCCAGCAGTTTAGAGGAGGACACTGAAGCTTTCTTT	CASSLEEDTEAFF
-	TRBV27	TRBJ2-7	TRBD1	TGTGCCAGCAGTCCCCGGGACAGGGCCTATTGGGAGCAGTACTTC	CASSPRDRAYWEQYF
-	TRBV7-2	TRBJ2-3	-	TGTGCCAGCAGCCCCCACTCCACAGATACGCAGTATTTT	CASSPHSTDTQYF
-	TRBV5-6	TRBJ2-2	-	TGTGCCAGCAGCTCGCAACTAGTGACCGGGGAGCTGTTTTTT	CASSSQLVTGELFF
-	TRBV15	TRBJ1-4	-	TGTGCCACCAGTCCGGGAGGGGGGGTATCGACTAATGAAAAACTGTTTTTT	CATSPGGGVSTNEKLFF
-	TRBV2	TRBJ2-3	TRBD1	TGTGCCAGCAGTTTTGGGACAGGGGGCACAGATACGCAGTATTTT	CASSFGTGGTDTQYF
-	TRBV7-9	TRBJ2-2	-	TGTGCCAGCAGCAAAATCGCGGCGAACACCGGGGAGCTGTTTTTT	CASSKIAANTGELFF
-	TRBV5-1	TRBJ1-4	-	TGCGCCAGCAGTTCCCAGGGGAAGGGTGGCGAAAAACTGTTTTTT	CASSSQGKGGEKLFF
-	TRBV19	TRBJ1-2	-	TGTGCCAGTAGTACCAGGGGAGGCTACACCTTC	CASSTRGGYTF
-	TRBV2	TRBJ2-7	TRBD2	TGTGCCAGCAAGGTGGGAGGGGCCTACGAGCAGTACTTC	CASKVGGAYEQYF
-	TRBV7-2	TRBJ1-5	-	TGTGCCAGCAGCTTTCTACGGTCAAATCAGCCCCAGCATTTT	CASSFLRSNQPQHF
-	TRBV10-1	TRBJ2-5	-	TGCGCCAGCAGTGAGAGCAGGACCGGGAAGACCCAGTACTTC	CASSESRTGKTQYF
-	TRBV6-4	TRBJ1-1	-	TGTGCCAGCAGTGAACAGCTGAACACTGAAGCTTTCTTT	CASSEQLNTEAFF
-	TRBV18	TRBJ2-7	TRBD1	TGTGCCAGCTCACCCGGGACAGGGGCCTACGAGCAGTACTTC	CASSPGTGAYEQYF
-	TRBV28	TRBJ2-5	-	TGTGCCAGCAGTTCCCCCATAGAAGAGACCCAGTACTTC	CASSSPIEETQYF
-	TRBV11-2	TRBJ2-7	TRBD2	TGTGCCAGCAGCCCACGGGAGGGAAAATCCTACGAGCAGTACTTC	CASSPREGKSYEQYF
-	TRBV30	TRBJ1-5	-	TGTGCCTGGAGCAGGGATAGCAATCAGCCCCAGCATTTT	CAWSRDSNQPQHF
-	TRBV7-8	TRBJ1-1	-	TGTGCCAGCTCATGGAACACTGAAGCTTTCTTT	CASSWNTEAFF
-	TRBV5-1	TRBJ1-2	-	TGCGCCAGCAGCTTGGATCCGGGGTACTATGGCTACACCTTC	CASSLDPGYYGYTF
-	TRBV10-2	TRBJ2-3	TRBD1	TGCGCCAGCAAAGACAGGGAAGTACAGGCCACAGATACGCAGTATTTT	CASKDREVQATDTQYF
-	TRBV27	TRBJ2-5	TRBD2	TGTGCCAGCAGGGGGTGGGGGGGAAACCAAGAGACCCAGTACTTC	CASRGWGGNQETQYF
-	TRBV5-6	TRBJ2-5	-	TGTGCCAGCAGCTCCAGGACACGCCAAGGGCTAGGACAAGAGACCCAGTACTTC	CASSSRTRQGLGQETQYF
-	TRBV5-6	TRBJ2-5	TRBD1	TGTGCCAGCAGCCTAGGGCTGGGACAGGGGGCGCGAGGAGAGACCCAGTACTTC	CASSLGLGQGARGETQYF
once	TRBV5-1	TRBJ2-1	TRBD1	TGCGCCAGCAGCTTCACAGGGGTTCCGCAGTTCTTC	CASSFTGVPQFF
once	TRBV19	TRBJ2-5	TRBD2	TGTGCCAGTAGTTTCCCGGGACTAGGGGGGGAGACCCAGTACTTC	CASSFPGLGGETQYF
-	TRBV6-1	TRBJ1-3	-	TGTGCCAGCAGTGAACTAGTCCGCCGCTCTGGAAACACCATATATTTT	CASSELVRRSGNTIYF
-	TRBV27	TRBJ2-3	TRBD2	TGTGCCAGCAGTTTGCTATTAATGGGTGGACTAGCGGGGGGGACAGATACGCAGTATTTT	CASSLLLMGGLAGGTDTQYF
once	TRBV30	TRBJ2-5	TRBD2	TGTGCCTGGAGGGAGAAACTAGCGGGAGGGGAGACCCAGTACTTC	CAWREKLAGGETQYF
-	TRBV2	TRBJ2-7	TRBD1	TGTGCCAGCAGGGGACAGGGAGCGGCCTACGAGCAGTACTTC	CASRGQGAAYEQYF
-	TRBV18	TRBJ2-1	-	TGTGCCAGCTCGCGAGAAAATGAGCAGTTCTTC	CASSRENEQFF
-	TRBV6-6	TRBJ1-1	TRBD1	TGTGCCAGCAGTCAATGGGACAGGGGGAAATGGACTGAAGCTTTCTTT	CASSQWDRGKWTEAFF
-	TRBV5-1	TRBJ2-5	-	TGCGCCAGCAGCCAGGGACAAGGAGCAGAGACCCAGTACTTC	CASSQGQGAETQYF
-	TRBV5-1	TRBJ2-5	TRBD1	TGCGCCAGCAGGCCGACAGGGGGAGAGGGGGAGACCCAGTACTTC	CASRPTGGEGETQYF
-	TRBV2	TRBJ2-5	-	TGTGCCAGCAGCAAAGGGGGGGTCCAAGAGACCCAGTACTTC	CASSKGGVQETQYF
-	TRBV18	TRBJ1-3	-	TGTGCCAGCTCACCACCGCGGGACTCTGGAAACACCATATATTTT	CASSPPRDSGNTIYF
-	TRBV19	TRBJ1-5	TRBD1	TGTGCCAGTAGTGACACAGGGGGCGGGCGGCAGCCCCAGCATTTT	CASSDTGGGRQPQHF
-	TRBV19	TRBJ2-5	-	TGTGCCAGTAGTATTCTGGGCAACCAAGAGACCCAGTACTTC	CASSILGNQETQYF
-	TRBV19	TRBJ2-1	TRBD2	TGTGCCAGTAACGCCGGGACAGGGTGGACTAGCGGGAGGGCCAGGCCTGAGCAGTTCTTC	CASNAGTGWTSGRARPEQFF
-	TRBV9	TRBJ2-6	-	TGTGCCAGTGCGGAGGGGAAGGGCCCTTCTGGGGCCAACGTCCTGACTTTC	CASAEGKGPSGANVLTF
-	TRBV9	TRBJ2-5	-	TGTGCCAGCAGCTCCCGTGGCGGGGTCCAAGAGACCCAGTACTTC	CASSSRGGVQETQYF
-	TRBV15	TRBJ1-2	-	TGTGCCACCAGCTATGACCGGTCGGGTGGCTACACCTTC	CATSYDRSGGYTF